Included here is one T cell receptor beta chain sequence, with context. Its antigen remains unidentified. TCRdb keeps only in-frame clones here, not all; method: immunoSEQ multiplex PCR. Seen here are more than 2 million clones, approximately 92% observed once, and the top ten hold about 1.7%. The data derive from a study of shared clonotypes between healthy human individuals. Study-level findings and limits: Across subsets, estimated richness was generally greater for naive than for memory populations.

Positive CCR7 selection of CD45RO-negative cells yielded the naive CD8 cells, and terminally differentiated effector memory CD45RA+ cells were excluded. The CDR3 consists of 14 residues. The V and J ends lost 5 bases and 1 base respectively, with 8 bases between them. Germline CDR1 is MNHNY and CDR2 is SVGAGI (reference sequence). The TCR was taken from a man younger than 35 in good health. Some clones in this sample may be carry-over from other donors' samples. The sequenced material came from naive CD8+ T cells from PBMCs. The V and J genes are TRBV6-6 and TRBJ2-2; TRBD1 might be the D (5 bases). CDR3 region: CASSMTENTGELFF. The CDR3 nucleotides are TGTGCCAGCAGTATGACAGAGAACACCGGGGAGCTGTTTTTT.